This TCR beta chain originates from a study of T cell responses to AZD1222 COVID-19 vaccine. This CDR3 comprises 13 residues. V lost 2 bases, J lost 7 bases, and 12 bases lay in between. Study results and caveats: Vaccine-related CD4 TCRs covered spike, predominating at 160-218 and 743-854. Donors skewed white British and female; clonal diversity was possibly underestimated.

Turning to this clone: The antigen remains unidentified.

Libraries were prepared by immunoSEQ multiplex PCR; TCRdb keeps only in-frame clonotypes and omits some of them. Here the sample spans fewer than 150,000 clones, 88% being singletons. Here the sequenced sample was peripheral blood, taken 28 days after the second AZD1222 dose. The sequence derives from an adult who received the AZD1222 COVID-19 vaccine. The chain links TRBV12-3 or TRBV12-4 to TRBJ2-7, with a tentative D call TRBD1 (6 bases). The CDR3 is CASSLSGQGEQYF. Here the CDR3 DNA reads TGTGCCAGCAGTTTATCAGGGCAGGGGGAGCAGTACTTC.